These 30 T cell receptor beta chains were all obtained from the same sample, sequenced in a study of blood T cell repertoires in COVID-19. Generated by immunoSEQ multiplex PCR, the TCRdb table keeps only in-frame clones and is missing some. The table records under 150,000 clones, 85% of them present only once. The sequencing sample was made of peripheral blood. The origin of the receptors is a human donor in a cohort sampled during active COVID-19.

V is TRBV5-4 and J is TRBJ2-3, with 11 positions matching TRBD2. J gave up 0 bases and V 4 bases, and 7 bases lay outside the gene matches. Per the germline V gene, CDR1 is SGHNT and CDR2 is YYREEE (reference sequence). The CDR3 contains 17 residues. The DNA for the CDR3 is TGTGCCAGCAGCCTGCGACTAGCGGGAACTAGCACAGATACGCAGTATTTT. Its translation is CASSLRLAGTSTDTQYF.

The chain employs TRBV30 and TRBJ1-5; a possible D gene is TRBD1 (6 bases). Looked up from germline, CDR1 is GTSNPN and CDR2 is SVGIG (reference sequence). This CDR3 is 14 amino acids long. The ends were cut back, 8 bases at V and 6 bases at J, with 20 bases in the middle. CDR3 DNA: TGTGCCGGTGGGGGCCCGTCGGCAGGTCAGCCCCAGCATTTT. This gives the protein CAGGGPSAGQPQHF.

This sequence joins TRBV4-1 and TRBJ2-3; D possibly corresponds to TRBD2 (7 bases). CDR3 length: 17 residues. Trimming cost V 3 bases and J 5 bases, with 21 bases left between them. Germline CDR1 MGHRA, CDR2 YSYEKL. CDR3 coding DNA: TGCGCCAGCAGCCAGCCCCGGGGTGGGGGGGCGGTAGATACGCAGTATTTT. This translates into CASSQPRGGGAVDTQYF.

The gene calls are TRBV6-5 and TRBJ2-1, with 11 bases that match TRBD2. There are 16 residues in the CDR3. The germline V gene encodes CDR1 MNHEY and CDR2 SVGAGI. V was pared by 4 bases and J by 6 bases, with 8 bases of the junction left unmatched. Here the CDR3 reads CASSSTTSGATNEQFF. CDR3 DNA: TGTGCCAGCAGTTCCACGACTAGCGGGGCTACCAATGAGCAGTTCTTC.

Only one count was recorded for this clone. This rearrangement joins TRBV5-8 to TRBJ1-3; no definite D call. The V gene's germline CDR1 is SGHTS and CDR2 YDEGEE. The V end was cut by 4 bases, the J end by 0 bases, with 8 bases between. The length of the CDR3 is 14 residues. As DNA, the CDR3 is TGTGCCAGCAGCACTGTTGGCTCTGGAAACACCATATATTTT. This sequence encodes CASSTVGSGNTIYF.

The CDR3 region has the DNA TGTGCCAGCAGCGTAGGCTTCGGCGGGGGGCCCCTCACAGATACGCAGTATTTT. This codes for CASSVGFGGGPLTDTQYF. The chain is built from TRBV9 and TRBJ2-3; 8 bases are a match to TRBD2. The CDR3 sequence is 18 residues long. Trimming cost V 0 bases and J 2 bases; bases outside gene matches: 11. The germline V gene has CDR1 SGDLS and CDR2 YYNGEE.

The chain links TRBV11-3 to TRBJ2-2, with TRBD1 as a possible D gene (6 bases). V was trimmed by 2 bases and J by 4 bases, leaving 11 bases between them. Germline assignment: CDR1 SGHNT and CDR2 YENEEA. The CDR3 consists of 15 residues. In DNA, the CDR3 is TGTGCCAGCAGCTTATCGGCAGGGGTCACCGGGGAGCTGTTTTTT. Its protein product is CASSLSAGVTGELFF. Together with reference TRBV11-3 and TRBJ2-2, the CDR3 gives the full variable domain: EAGVVQSPRYKIIEKKQPVAFWCNPISGHNTLYWYLQNLGQGPELLIRYENEEAVDDSQLPKDRFSAERLKGVDSTLKIQPAELGDSAVYLCASSLSAGVTGELFFGEGSRLTVL.

The chain recombines TRBV18 with TRBJ2-1; weak D call: TRBD2 (7 bases). From germline, CDR1 is KGHSH and CDR2 LQKENI. The CDR3 is 15 amino acids. V was shortened by 3 bases and J by 8 bases, with 17 bases between the two germline ends. CDR3: CASSPGGARVYEQFF. Written as DNA, the CDR3 is TGTGCCAGCTCACCGGGGGGGGCCCGCGTCTATGAGCAGTTCTTC. The whole variable domain, remainder taken from reference TRBV18 and TRBJ2-1, is NAGVMQNPRHLVRRRGQEARLRCSPMKGHSHVYWYRQLPEEGLKFMVYLQKENIIDESGMPKERFSAEFPKEGPSILRIQQVVRGDSAAYFCASSPGGARVYEQFFGPGTRLTVL.

The chain has TRBV7-9 and TRBJ2-5; D is perhaps TRBD2 (6 bases). The V and J ends lost 5 bases and 5 bases respectively, with 15 bases between them. The CDR3 runs to 14 residues. The germline CDR1 and CDR2 sequences are SEHNR and FQNEAQ (reference sequence). In nucleotides, the CDR3 is TGTGCCAGCAGCGCAAGCGGGCCTGGCGAGACCCAGTACTTC. It is translated as CASSASGPGETQYF.

This clone has only one observation. V and J are TRBV29-1 and TRBJ2-2; 9 nucleotides agree with TRBD1. The CDR3 totals 14 residues. J gave up 4 bases and V 4 bases, and 4 bases lay outside the gene matches. CDR1 is SQVTM and CDR2 is ANQGSEA in the germline V gene. The CDR3 region has the DNA TGCAGCGTTGCCGGGACAGGGTCCACCGGGGAGCTGTTTTTT. It codes for CSVAGTGSTGELFF.

The chain joins TRBV7-2 to TRBJ1-3; 8 bases line up with TRBD1. The germline CDR1 and CDR2 sequences are SGHTA and FQGNSA. The CDR3 totals 13 residues. V was pared by 4 bases and J by 7 bases, with 3 bases of the junction left unmatched. The CDR3, as DNA: TGTGCCAGCAGCTGGGACAGGTCGAACACCATATATTTT. This encodes CASSWDRSNTIYF.

The DNA for the CDR3 is TGTGCCAGTCGACAGGCCACCTTGAACACTGAAGCTTTCTTT. Amino acid sequence: CASRQATLNTEAFF. This chain links TRBV19 with TRBJ1-1, with D maybe TRBD1 (6 bases). The CDR3 length is 14 residues. V dropped 8 bases and J dropped 0 bases, with 13 bases sitting between them. Germline loops: CDR1 LNHDA, CDR2 SQIVND (reference sequence).

The V call is TRBV7-2, the J call TRBJ2-3, with D maybe TRBD2 (5 bases). V was shortened by 0 bases and J by 10 bases, with 17 bases between the two germline ends. This CDR3 comprises 15 residues. Looked up from germline, CDR1 is SGHTA and CDR2 is FQGNSA. The CDR3 is CASSLALARGNAQYF. The DNA of the CDR3 is TGTGCCAGCAGCTTAGCGTTGGCTAGAGGGAATGCGCAGTATTTT.

This clone was observed a few times. The chain employs TRBV4-1 and TRBJ2-2, with no clear D. CDR3 length equals 17 residues. The germline CDR1 and CDR2 sequences are MGHRA and YSYEKL. V shed 1 base and J shed 0 bases, with 12 bases lying between them. As DNA, the CDR3 is TGCGCCAGCAGCCAAGGTATGGAGTCCGCGAACACCGGGGAGCTGTTTTTT. Its translation: CASSQGMESANTGELFF.

The rearrangement joins TRBV28 to TRBJ1-1; TRBD1 is a possible D gene (5 bases). Trimming removed 6 bases at V and 5 bases at J, with 16 bases between. Looked up from germline, CDR1 is MDHEN and CDR2 is SYDVKM. The CDR3 sequence is 14 residues long. CDR3 bases: TGTGCCAGCAGACGCGGGGGGGGAGGAACTGAAGCTTTCTTT. It specifies CASRRGGGGTEAFF. The full variable domain, completed using reference TRBV28 and TRBJ1-1, is DVKVTQSSRYLVKRTGEKVFLECVQDMDHENMFWYRQDPGLGLRLIYFSYDVKMKEKGDIPEGYSVSREKKERFSLILESASTNQTSMYLCASRRGGGGTEAFFGQGTRLTVV.

On this clone: Germline and junction disagree at one end, which may indicate a read error. This chain uses TRBV10-2 with TRBJ1-1; D call uncertain. Germline V gene lookup returns CDR1 WSHSY and CDR2 SAAADI. There are 18 residues in the CDR3. In nucleotides, the CDR3 is TGCGCCAGCCGTGAAATAATGGGTTACATGCAGGTGAACACTGAAGCTTTCTTT. This codes for CASREIMGYMQVNTEAFF.

This chain joins TRBV12-5 and TRBJ2-1, with a tentative D call TRBD2 (7 bases). Between the trimmed V and J ends, which lost 0 bases and 1 base, there was a span of 22 bases. Germline V gives CDR1 LGHNT, CDR2 FRNRAP. This CDR3 spans 20 amino acids. The chain's CDR3 is CASGLVTELRGGASYNEQFF. CDR3 DNA: TGTGCTAGTGGTTTGGTAACCGAACTAAGGGGGGGGGCTTCCTACAATGAGCAGTTCTTC.

The chain couples TRBV6-2 or TRBV6-3 to TRBJ1-2, with a possible D match to TRBD1 (5 bases). This CDR3 is built from 13 residues. Trimming removed 5 bases at V and 3 bases at J, with 10 bases between. Germline V lookup: CDR1 MNHEY, CDR2 SVGEGT. The CDR3 reads CASSLLRDYGYTF. The DNA for the CDR3 is TGTGCCAGCAGTCTACTCAGGGACTATGGCTACACCTTC.

The chain couples TRBV2 to TRBJ2-2; 7 bases are a match to TRBD1. CDR1 SNHLY and CDR2 FYNNEI come from the germline V gene. V lost 6 bases, J lost 0 bases, and 4 bases stayed unmatched. The length of the CDR3 is 15 residues. The CDR3 DNA is TGTGCCAGCAGAGGGACAGCAGCGAACACCGGGGAGCTGTTTTTT. It translates to CASRGTAANTGELFF.

This clone is a singleton in its sample. V is TRBV27 and J is TRBJ2-1; D is ambiguous. The germline V gene has CDR1 MNHEY and CDR2 SMNVEV (reference sequence). The CDR3 contains 11 residues. V was clipped by 5 bases and J by 6 bases, with 5 bases between them. The CDR3, as DNA: TGTGCCAGCAGTGTGCGCAATGAGCAGTTCTTC. Its translation is CASSVRNEQFF.

This sequence joins TRBV4-1 and TRBJ2-1; TRBD1 agrees at 8 bases. Germline V gene data show CDR1 as MGHRA and CDR2 as YSYEKL. The CDR3 extends over 16 amino acids. Trimming removed 0 bases from V and 8 bases from J; junction bases left unmatched: 9. The CDR3 loop is CASSQEGSGQGHEQFF. The CDR3 DNA reads as TGCGCCAGCAGCCAAGAGGGGAGCGGACAGGGCCATGAGCAGTTCTTC.

The CDR3 DNA follows: TGTGCCAGTAGTATAGATCAGTCAGGCTACGAGCAGTACTTC. Translation: CASSIDQSGYEQYF. The V call is TRBV19, the J call TRBJ2-7; D gene unclear. Deletions cut 0 bases from V and 3 bases from J, with 9 bases between. CDR3 length: 14 residues. Per germline, CDR1 LNHDA and CDR2 SQIVND (reference sequence).

The chain employs TRBV5-1 and TRBJ2-3, with D possibly TRBD1 on 6 matching bases. The V gene's germline CDR1 is SGHRS and CDR2 YFSETQ. This CDR3 spans 16 amino acids. V lost 4 bases and J lost 0, with 15 bases in between. CDR3 amino acids: CASSPDGQGSTDTQYF. In DNA form, the CDR3 reads TGCGCCAGCAGCCCGGACGGGCAGGGGAGCACAGATACGCAGTATTTT.

The chain is built from TRBV2 and TRBJ2-2; TRBD2 matches at 8 bases. The CDR3 extends over 15 amino acids. CDR1 is SNHLY, CDR2 FYNNEI, per germline. Trimming removed 4 bases from V and 11 bases from J; junction bases left unmatched: 12. CDR3 protein: CASSVTLAVVVELFF. Here the CDR3 DNA reads TGTGCCAGCAGTGTAACACTAGCGGTCGTTGTTGAGCTGTTTTTT. Full variable domain (outside the CDR3, taken from reference TRBV2 and TRBJ2-2): EPEVTQTPSHQVTQMGQEVILRCVPISNHLYFYWYRQILGQKVEFLVSFYNNEISEKSEIFDDQFSVERPDGSNFTLKIRSTKLEDSAMYFCASSVTLAVVVELFFGEGSRLTVL.

The CDR3: CASRSDRDQPQHF. The CDR3 DNA sequence: TGTGCCAGCAGATCTGACAGAGATCAGCCCCAGCATTTT. The chain combines TRBV2 with TRBJ1-5; D might be TRBD1 (5 bases). V gave up 6 bases and J gave up 5 bases, with 11 bases separating them. The CDR3 extends over 13 amino acids. Germline assignment: CDR1 SNHLY and CDR2 FYNNEI.

This sequence joins TRBV29-1 and TRBJ1-1; no clear D gene. V gave up 7 bases and J gave up 1 base, with 13 bases separating them. Looked up from germline, CDR1 is SQVTM and CDR2 is ANQGSEA. The CDR3 is 13 amino acids. The CDR3 spells CSAIDKTNTEAFF. For the CDR3, the DNA is TGCAGCGCTATCGACAAGACGAACACTGAAGCTTTCTTT.

V is TRBV16 and J is TRBJ1-4, with TRBD1 matching over 8 bases. The CDR3 spans 13 residues. Germline trimming cut 4 bases from V and 8 bases from J; bases unmatched to any gene: 3. The germline V gene has CDR1 KGHSY and CDR2 FQNENV. The CDR3 region is CASSRTGWEKLFF. The CDR3 bases are TGTGCCAGCAGCCGGACAGGGTGGGAAAAACTGTTTTTT.

The chain recombines TRBV11-2 with TRBJ2-2; D is possibly TRBD1 (6 bases). Trimming cost V 6 bases and J 0 bases, with 14 bases left between them. The germline CDR1 and CDR2 sequences are SGHAT and FQNNGV. This CDR3 region has 16 residues. For the CDR3, the DNA is TGTGCCAGCAGGCCACAGGGAAGTCCGAACACCGGGGAGCTGTTTTTT. Translated: CASRPQGSPNTGELFF.

The rearrangement links TRBV6-6 to TRBJ2-3; TRBD1 matches 7 bases. V was clipped by 8 bases and J by 3 bases; unmatched bases: 5. CDR3 length: 13 amino acids. Germline V gene lookup returns CDR1 MNHNY and CDR2 SVGAGI (reference sequence). CDR3 sequence reads: CASLDRVTDTQYF. CDR3 nucleotides: TGTGCCAGCCTAGACAGGGTGACAGATACGCAGTATTTT.

This chain uses TRBV21-1 with TRBJ1-4. TRBV21-1 counts as a pseudogene. The CDR3 totals 15 residues. This chain's CDR3 is CASSKAAGGGEKLFF. DNA for the CDR3: TGTGCCAGCAGCAAAGCGGCGGGGGGGGGCGAAAAACTGTTTTTT.